This is a list of T cell receptor beta chains from one sample in a study of regulatory T cells in long-lasting Graves disease. TCRdb processed the multiplex PCR reads anew with MiXCR; each CDR3 protein has one entry. The sample yields 400,000 to 500,000 distinct CDR3 sequences, around 21% seen once. The sample in question was peripheral blood mononuclear cells (PBMCs), obtained when the disease was refractory, from a patient treated with antithyroid drugs. All receptors come from a female donor with Graves disease. Both conserved end residues are part of each CDR3. D genes are given only for firm matches. Part of the rows lack a size; the others show once, few, many or a class for expanded clones.

>TRBD1|13|many|TRBJ2-4|TRBV6-2/TRBV6-3
CAAQGAVYGIQYF
TGTGCCGCTCAGGGGGCGGTTTATGGCATTCAGTACTTC
>-|14|many|TRBJ2-7|TRBV11-2
CASSLDQFRVEQYF
TGTGCCAGCAGCTTAGATCAGTTCAGGGTCGAGCAGTACTTC
>-|17|few|TRBJ1-1|TRBV5-6
CASSYSQLHTPTTEAFF
TGTGCCAGCAGCTACTCACAGTTACACACCCCAACCACTGAAGCTTTCTTT
>-|13|few|TRBJ2-7|TRBV19
CASSIDYAGEQYF
TGTGCCAGTAGTATAGATTACGCAGGAGAGCAGTACTTC
>TRBD2|15|-|TRBJ2-7|TRBV29-1
CSVEKLAGGDYEQYF
TGCAGCGTTGAAAAACTAGCGGGAGGGGACTACGAGCAGTACTTC
>TRBD2|16|-|TRBJ2-3|TRBV6-1
CASSLRTSGFTDTQYF
TGTGCCAGCAGCCTGAGGACTAGCGGCTTCACAGATACGCAGTATTTT
>-|15|few|TRBJ1-5|TRBV7-2
CASSLGIGSNQPQHF
TGTGCCAGCAGCTTAGGAATCGGGAGCAATCAGCCCCAGCATTTT
>-|15|many|TRBJ2-5|TRBV20-1
CSARKPSARRETQYF
TGCAGTGCTAGAAAGCCTTCGGCAAGAAGGGAGACCCAGTACTTC
>-|16|-|TRBJ2-7|TRBV9
CASSHSGGGAFYEQYF
TGTGCCAGCAGCCATAGTGGGGGGGGCGCTTTCTACGAGCAGTACTTC
>-|14|many|TRBJ2-7|TRBV9
CASSRGDLSYEQYF
TGTGCCAGCAGCCGCGGGGACCTCTCCTACGAGCAGTACTTC
>TRBD2|14|few|TRBJ2-2|TRBV7-8
CASSGTSYAGELFF
TGTGCCAGTTCCGGGACTAGTTATGCCGGGGAGCTGTTTTTT
>TRBD1|13|many|TRBJ1-2|TRBV10-3
CAISLDREYGYTF
TGTGCCATCAGCCTGGACAGGGAATATGGCTACACCTTC
>-|15|-|TRBJ2-6|TRBV2
CASSFDFYGANVLTF
TGTGCCAGCAGTTTCGACTTTTACGGGGCCAACGTCCTGACTTTC
>-|18|many|TRBJ2-6|TRBV28
CASSLLGGSISGANVLTF
TGTGCCAGCAGTTTATTGGGGGGCTCAATCTCTGGGGCCAACGTCCTGACTTTC
>TRBD1|16|few|TRBJ2-7|TRBV4-1
CASSQLGQGIAYEQYF
TGCGCCAGCAGCCAACTTGGACAGGGAATCGCCTACGAGCAGTACTTC
>-|15|-|TRBJ2-7|TRBV7-2
CASSLVNGIIYEQYF
TGTGCCAGCAGCTTAGTTAACGGGATAATTTACGAGCAGTACTTC
>-|16|many|TRBJ1-6|TRBV6-1
CASSEAGTSNNSPLHF
TGTGCCAGCAGTGAAGCGGGCACCTCAAATAATTCACCCCTCCACTTT
>TRBD2|15|-|TRBJ2-5|TRBV6-1
CASRKGLAGEETQYF
TGTGCCAGCAGAAAGGGACTAGCGGGAGAAGAGACCCAGTACTTC
>TRBD1|15|few|TRBJ1-1|TRBV20-1
CSAGTGGAGGTEAFF
TGCAGTGCTGGGACAGGGGGCGCCGGGGGGACTGAAGCTTTCTTT
>-|18|-|TRBJ1-2|TRBV5-1
CASSSKHRDAIGLPSYTF
TGCGCCAGCAGCTCTAAACACCGGGACGCTATTGGCCTCCCCTCCTACACCTTC
>-|12|many|TRBJ1-1|TRBV18
CASSQDSGEAFF
TGTGCCAGCTCACAAGACAGCGGTGAAGCTTTCTTT
>TRBD2|16|-|TRBJ2-1|TRBV7-9
CASSPHLGRDYNERFF
TGTGCCAGCAGCCCCCATTTGGGCAGGGACTACAATGAGCGGTTCTTC
>-|13|many|TRBJ1-1|TRBV7-2
CASSLVSGPEAFF
TGTGCCAGCAGCTTAGTCTCTGGGCCTGAAGCTTTCTTT
>TRBD1|15|once|TRBJ2-7|TRBV27
CASSFTGQGSYEQYF
TGTGCCAGCAGTTTCACGGGACAGGGATCCTACGAGCAGTACTTC
>-|13|-|TRBJ2-1|TRBV15
CATVGRDYNEQFF
TGTGCCACCGTAGGCAGGGACTACAATGAGCAGTTCTTC
>TRBD2|17|-|TRBJ2-7|TRBV11-3
CASSLVLAGGRSYEQYF
TGTGCCAGCAGCTTAGTCCTAGCGGGAGGCCGATCCTACGAGCAGTACTTC
>-|15|-|TRBJ1-4|TRBV7-6
CASTSTGATNEKLFF
TGTGCCAGCACCTCGACGGGGGCAACTAATGAAAAACTGTTTTTT
>-|15|many|TRBJ2-7|TRBV5-1
CASSTGTGAHNEQYF
TGCGCCAGCAGCACCGGGACGGGAGCTCACAACGAGCAGTACTTC
>TRBD2|17|few|TRBJ2-5|TRBV20-1
CSARDTSGRSIPWPQYF
TGCAGTGCTAGAGACACTAGCGGGAGGTCGATCCCTTGGCCCCAGTACTTC
>-|16|many|TRBJ2-7|TRBV28
CASSAQPGRPRREQYF
TGTGCCAGCAGTGCACAGCCGGGACGACCCCGGAGGGAGCAGTACTTC
>-|17|few|TRBJ2-5|TRBV3-1
CASSQDWAGLAQETQYF
TGTGCCAGCAGCCAAGATTGGGCGGGCCTCGCTCAAGAGACCCAGTACTTC
>-|17|-|TRBJ2-6|TRBV11-2
CASSSTPPGQGANVLTF
TGTGCCAGCAGCTCAACCCCCCCGGGGCAGGGGGCCAACGTCCTGACTTTC
>-|15|few|TRBJ1-3|TRBV15
CATSRDILPSDTIYF
TGTGCCACCAGCAGGGACATCCTCCCCTCGGACACCATATATTTT
>-|12|-|TRBJ1-2|TRBV29-1
CSAGAGAKDYTF
TGCAGCGCCGGGGCCGGCGCAAAGGACTACACCTTC
>-|14|many|TRBJ2-4|TRBV6-5
CASSYSIGGDIQYF
TGTGCCAGCAGTTACTCGATAGGGGGGGACATTCAGTACTTC
>TRBD1|14|-|TRBJ1-6|TRBV30
CAWSMTGGDSPLHF
TGTGCCTGGAGTATGACAGGGGGTGATTCACCCCTCCACTTT
>-|15|few|TRBJ2-7|TRBV5-1
CASSASKVFSYEQYF
TGCGCCAGCAGCGCCTCGAAAGTTTTCTCCTACGAGCAGTACTTC
>TRBD2|17|few|TRBJ2-7|TRBV29-1
CSVGDSLAGLRHYEQYF
TGCAGCGTTGGGGATTCGTTAGCGGGATTAAGGCACTACGAGCAGTACTTC
>-|15|many|TRBJ1-3|TRBV12-3/TRBV12-4
CASSTGQPRGNTIYF
TGTGCCAGCAGTACGGGCCAGCCAAGAGGGAACACCATATATTTT
>-|17|few|TRBJ1-1|TRBV7-2
CASSLRQGLIMNTEAFF
TGTGCCAGCAGCTTGAGGCAGGGACTAATAATGAACACTGAAGCTTTCTTT
>TRBD2|14|few|TRBJ2-5|TRBV6-4
CASSYWGGGETQYF
TGTGCCAGCAGTTATTGGGGGGGGGGAGAGACCCAGTACTTC
>TRBD2|15|-|TRBJ2-1|TRBV28
CASSISGRLYNEQFF
TGTGCCAGCAGTATCTCCGGGAGGCTCTACAATGAGCAGTTCTTC
>-|11|many|TRBJ1-2|TRBV28
CASSLIGGYTF
TGTGCCAGCAGTTTAATCGGCGGCTACACCTTC
>TRBD1|14|few|TRBJ1-1|TRBV27
CASSTGQANTEAFF
TGTGCCAGCAGTACGGGACAGGCAAACACTGAAGCTTTCTTT
>TRBD1|14|-|TRBJ2-7|TRBV6-2/TRBV6-3
CASSYRDRGLEQYF
TGTGCCAGCAGTTACCGGGACAGGGGGCTCGAGCAGTACTTC
>-|13|-|TRBJ1-1|TRBV19
CASNQGPNTEAFF
TGTGCCAGTAATCAGGGCCCGAACACTGAAGCTTTCTTT
>-|13|many|TRBJ1-2|TRBV2
CASSETAIYGYTF
TGTGCCAGCAGTGAAACGGCCATCTATGGCTACACCTTC
>TRBD2|16|few|TRBJ2-1|TRBV20-1
CSASFLGTSGRAEQFF
TGCAGTGCTAGCTTCCTCGGGACTAGCGGGAGGGCTGAGCAGTTCTTC
>TRBD1|15|many|TRBJ1-4|TRBV11-2
CASSLGTGAGEKLFF
TGTGCCAGCAGCTTGGGGACAGGGGCGGGTGAAAAACTGTTTTTT
>-|13|few|TRBJ1-1|TRBV19
CASRQQLNTEAFF
TGTGCCAGTAGGCAACAGCTAAACACTGAAGCTTTCTTT
>-|14|-|TRBJ2-1|TRBV7-9
CASSFPPGVNEQFF
TGTGCCAGCAGCTTCCCCCCGGGAGTTAATGAGCAGTTCTTC
>TRBD1|15|many|TRBJ1-2|TRBV7-2
CASSLDGTGAYGYTF
TGTGCCAGCAGCTTAGATGGGACAGGGGCCTATGGCTACACCTTC
>-|15|many|TRBJ2-5|TRBV12-3/TRBV12-4
CASSLTRPYQETQYF
TGTGCCAGCAGTTTAACGAGACCGTACCAAGAGACCCAGTACTTC
>-|15|-|TRBJ1-5|TRBV7-2
CASSLSRETDQPQHF
TGTGCCAGCAGCTTAAGCAGGGAGACGGATCAGCCCCAGCATTTT
>-|14|-|TRBJ2-7|TRBV18
CASSPPFLSYEQYF
TGTGCCAGCTCACCACCCTTCCTGTCCTACGAGCAGTACTTC
>TRBD2|15|-|TRBJ2-1|TRBV5-1
CASSFGTSGRNEQFF
TGCGCCAGCAGCTTCGGGACTAGCGGGCGAAATGAGCAGTTCTTC
>-|14|many|TRBJ1-6|TRBV28
CASNAGQTNSPLHF
TGTGCCAGCAATGCTGGACAGACTAATTCACCCCTCCACTTT